The subject of this entry is one T cell receptor (beta chain). Treatment meaning: oral pan-JAK inhibitor, 5-10 mg twice daily. Peripheral blood samples and lesional scalp punch biopsies were obtained from alopecia areata patients. Cell sorting was applied to PBMCs, and CD4+ and CD8+ T cells were collected. The J segment lost 0 bases and the V segment lost 6 bases, leaving 5 bases of the junction unmatched. The length of the CDR3 is 15 residues. Germline V gene sequence: CDR1 MNHEY, CDR2 SVGAGI. These data come from a study of CD8+ T cells in alopecia areata. Isolated RNA was reverse transcribed into cDNA used as the sequencing template. Clones were read by immunoSEQ multiplex PCR, and TCRdb kept only the in-frame ones, dropping some. The sample consists of around 270,000 clones, 58% of them appearing once.

The rearrangement links TRBV6-5 to TRBJ1-3; TRBD1 agrees at 7 bases. The sequences come from CD4+ T cells sorted from blood, collected at week 24, from a patient treated with tofacitinib. The TCR sequence derives from a human donor with alopecia areata. CDR3 sequence: CASSRDSYSGNTIYF. The CDR3 coding sequence is TGTGCCAGCAGCCGGGACAGCTACTCTGGAAACACCATATATTTT.